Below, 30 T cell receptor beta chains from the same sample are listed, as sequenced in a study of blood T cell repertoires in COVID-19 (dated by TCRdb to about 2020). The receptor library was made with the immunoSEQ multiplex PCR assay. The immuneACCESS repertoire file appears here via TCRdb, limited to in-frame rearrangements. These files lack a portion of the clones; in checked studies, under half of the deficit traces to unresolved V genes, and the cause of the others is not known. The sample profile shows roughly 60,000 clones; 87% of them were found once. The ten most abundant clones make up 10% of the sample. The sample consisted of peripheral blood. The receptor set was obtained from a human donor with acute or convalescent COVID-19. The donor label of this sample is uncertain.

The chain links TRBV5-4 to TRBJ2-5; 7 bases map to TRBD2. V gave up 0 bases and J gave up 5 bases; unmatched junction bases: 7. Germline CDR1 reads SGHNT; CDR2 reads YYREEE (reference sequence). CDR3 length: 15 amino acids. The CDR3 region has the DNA TGTGCCAGCAGCTTGGGTGTTTCGCGGGGGGAGACCCAGTACTTC. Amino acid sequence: CASSLGVSRGETQYF.

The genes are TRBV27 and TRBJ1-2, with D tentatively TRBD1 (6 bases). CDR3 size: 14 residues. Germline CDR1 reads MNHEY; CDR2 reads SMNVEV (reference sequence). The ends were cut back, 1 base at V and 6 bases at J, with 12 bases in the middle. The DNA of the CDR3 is TGTGCCAGCAGTTTATTCCGGGGGGCGAATGGCTACACCTTC. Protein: CASSLFRGANGYTF.

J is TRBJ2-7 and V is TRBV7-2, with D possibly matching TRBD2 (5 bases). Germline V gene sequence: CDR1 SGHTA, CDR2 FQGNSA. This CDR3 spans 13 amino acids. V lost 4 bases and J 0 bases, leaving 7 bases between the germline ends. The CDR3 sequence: CASSSSFSYEQYF. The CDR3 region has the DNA TGTGCCAGCAGCTCTAGCTTCTCCTACGAGCAGTACTTC.

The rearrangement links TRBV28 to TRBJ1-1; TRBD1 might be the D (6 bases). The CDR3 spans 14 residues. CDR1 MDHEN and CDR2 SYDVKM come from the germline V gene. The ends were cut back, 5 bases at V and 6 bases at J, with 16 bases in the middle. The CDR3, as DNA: TGTGCCAGCAGTCCCGGAGGGGGGGTTGCTGAAGCTTTCTTT. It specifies CASSPGGGVAEAFF. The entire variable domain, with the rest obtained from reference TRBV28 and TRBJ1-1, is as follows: DVKVTQSSRYLVKRTGEKVFLECVQDMDHENMFWYRQDPGLGLRLIYFSYDVKMKEKGDIPEGYSVSREKKERFSLILESASTNQTSMYLCASSPGGGVAEAFFGQGTRLTVV.

CDR3 sequence reads: CASSPAAGRDANTGELFF. The CDR3 DNA reads as TGTGCCAGCAGCCCCGCAGCGGGACGCGATGCGAACACCGGGGAGCTGTTTTTT. The chain couples TRBV6-2 or TRBV6-3 to TRBJ2-2; 7 nucleotides match TRBD2. Germline-derived CDR1 and CDR2 are MNHEY and SVGEGT. The CDR3 has 18 amino acids. V shed 6 bases and J 0 bases; nucleotides not matched to a gene: 13.

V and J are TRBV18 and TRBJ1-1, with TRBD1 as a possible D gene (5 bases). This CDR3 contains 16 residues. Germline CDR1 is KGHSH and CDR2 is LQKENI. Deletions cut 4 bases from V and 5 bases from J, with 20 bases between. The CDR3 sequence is CASSLRSGGDQTEAFF. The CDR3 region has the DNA TGTGCCAGCTCACTCCGTAGCGGAGGGGACCAAACTGAAGCTTTCTTT. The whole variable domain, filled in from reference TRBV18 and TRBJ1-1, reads NAGVMQNPRHLVRRRGQEARLRCSPMKGHSHVYWYRQLPEEGLKFMVYLQKENIIDESGMPKERFSAEFPKEGPSILRIQQVVRGDSAAYFCASSLRSGGDQTEAFFGQGTRLTVV.

This CDR3 is CASSPREPGNTGELFF. The CDR3, as DNA: TGTGCCAGCAGCCCACGGGAGCCAGGGAACACCGGGGAGCTGTTTTTT. The chain recombines TRBV7-8 with TRBJ2-2; a possible D gene is TRBD2 (6 bases). V was trimmed by 5 bases and J by 1 base, leaving 14 bases between them. Germline V gives CDR1 SGHVS, CDR2 FQNEAQ. The CDR3 is made up of 16 amino acids.

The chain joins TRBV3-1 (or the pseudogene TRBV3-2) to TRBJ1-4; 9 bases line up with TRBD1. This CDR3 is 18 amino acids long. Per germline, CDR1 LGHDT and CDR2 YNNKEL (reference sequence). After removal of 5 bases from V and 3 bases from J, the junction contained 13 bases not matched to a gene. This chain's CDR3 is CASSTPGQGVLANEKLFF. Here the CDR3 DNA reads TGTGCCAGCAGCACTCCGGGACAGGGAGTGCTAGCTAATGAAAAACTGTTTTTT.

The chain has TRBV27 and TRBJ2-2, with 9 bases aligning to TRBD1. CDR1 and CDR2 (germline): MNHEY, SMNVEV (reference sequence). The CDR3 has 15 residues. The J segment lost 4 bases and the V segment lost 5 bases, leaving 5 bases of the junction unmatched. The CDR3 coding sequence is TGTGCCAGCAGTAAGGGGACAGGGCGCACCGGGGAGCTGTTTTTT. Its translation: CASSKGTGRTGELFF.

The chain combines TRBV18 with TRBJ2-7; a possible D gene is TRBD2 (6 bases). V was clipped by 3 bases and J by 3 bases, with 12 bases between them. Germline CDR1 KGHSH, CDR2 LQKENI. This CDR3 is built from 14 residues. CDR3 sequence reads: CASSPGGDRYEQYV. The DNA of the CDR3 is TGTGCCAGCTCACCGGGCGGGGACCGCTACGAGCAGTACGTC.

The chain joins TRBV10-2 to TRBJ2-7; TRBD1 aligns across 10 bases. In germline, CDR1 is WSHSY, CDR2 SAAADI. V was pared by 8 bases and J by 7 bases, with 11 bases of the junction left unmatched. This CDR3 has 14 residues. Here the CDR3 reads CASQPGTGVGEQYF. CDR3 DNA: TGCGCCAGCCAACCCGGGACAGGGGTTGGGGAGCAGTACTTC.

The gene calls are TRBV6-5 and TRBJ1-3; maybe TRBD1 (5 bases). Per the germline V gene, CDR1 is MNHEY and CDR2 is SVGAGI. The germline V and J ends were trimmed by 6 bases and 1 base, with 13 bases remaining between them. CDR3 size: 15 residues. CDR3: CASRLTGGSGNTIYF. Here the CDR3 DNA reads TGTGCCAGCAGGCTAACCGGGGGGTCTGGAAACACCATATATTTT.

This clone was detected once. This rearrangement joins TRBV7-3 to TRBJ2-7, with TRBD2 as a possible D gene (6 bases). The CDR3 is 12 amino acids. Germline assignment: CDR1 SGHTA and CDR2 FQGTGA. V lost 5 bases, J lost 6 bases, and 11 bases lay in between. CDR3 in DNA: TGTGCCAGCAGCCATAGCGGTGGCGAGCAGTACTTC. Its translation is CASSHSGGEQYF.

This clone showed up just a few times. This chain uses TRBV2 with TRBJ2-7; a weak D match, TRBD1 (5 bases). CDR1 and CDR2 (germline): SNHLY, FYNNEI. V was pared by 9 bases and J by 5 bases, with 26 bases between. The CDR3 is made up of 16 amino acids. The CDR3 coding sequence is TGTGCCAGGGGGCCTACAAAAACAGATCGGACCCACGAGCAGTACTTC. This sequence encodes CARGPTKTDRTHEQYF.

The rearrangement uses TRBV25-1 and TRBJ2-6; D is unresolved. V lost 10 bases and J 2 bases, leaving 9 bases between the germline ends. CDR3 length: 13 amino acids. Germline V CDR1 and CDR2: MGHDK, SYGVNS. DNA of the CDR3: TGTGCCACTTTAGAGGCTGGGGCCAACGTCCTGACTTTC. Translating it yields CATLEAGANVLTF.

In DNA, the CDR3 is TGTGCCAGCAGCCCATCTAAATTAAGCTATGGCTACACCTTC. This gives the protein CASSPSKLSYGYTF. The chain joins TRBV9 to TRBJ1-2; D unclear. Per germline, CDR1 SGDLS and CDR2 YYNGEE. This CDR3 region has 14 residues. Trimming took off 4 bases at V and 4 bases at J, with 14 bases between the two ends.

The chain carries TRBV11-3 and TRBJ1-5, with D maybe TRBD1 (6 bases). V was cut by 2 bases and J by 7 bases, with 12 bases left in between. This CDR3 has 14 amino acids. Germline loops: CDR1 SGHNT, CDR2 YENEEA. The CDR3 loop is CASSLQGSRQPQHF. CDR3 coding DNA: TGTGCCAGCAGCTTACAGGGGTCCCGGCAGCCCCAGCATTTT.

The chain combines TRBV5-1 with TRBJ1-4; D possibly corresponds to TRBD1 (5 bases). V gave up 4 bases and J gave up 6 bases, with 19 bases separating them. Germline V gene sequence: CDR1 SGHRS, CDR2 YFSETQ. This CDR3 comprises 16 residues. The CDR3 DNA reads TGCGCCAGCAGCCCTACTGCTAGGGGATCTGATGAAAAACTGTTTTTT. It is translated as CASSPTARGSDEKLFF.

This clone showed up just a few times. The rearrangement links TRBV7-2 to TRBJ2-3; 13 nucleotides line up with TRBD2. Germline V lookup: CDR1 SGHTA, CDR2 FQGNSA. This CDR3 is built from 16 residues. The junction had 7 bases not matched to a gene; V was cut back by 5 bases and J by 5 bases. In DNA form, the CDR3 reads TGTGCCAGCAGCCCAGGACTAGCGGGAGCCGGAGATACGCAGTATTTT. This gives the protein CASSPGLAGAGDTQYF.

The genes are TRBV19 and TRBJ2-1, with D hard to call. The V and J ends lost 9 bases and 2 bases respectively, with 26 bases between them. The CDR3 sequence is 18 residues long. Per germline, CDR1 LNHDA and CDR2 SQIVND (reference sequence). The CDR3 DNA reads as TGTGCCAGCCAACTTCACTCCCGGCTTCCAGGCCCCTACAATGAGCAGTTCTTC. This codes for CASQLHSRLPGPYNEQFF.

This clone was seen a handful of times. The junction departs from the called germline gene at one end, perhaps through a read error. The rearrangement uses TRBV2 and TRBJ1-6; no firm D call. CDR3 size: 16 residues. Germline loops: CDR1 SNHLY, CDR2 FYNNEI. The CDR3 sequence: CASREAKSAGNSPLHF. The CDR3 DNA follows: TGTGCCAGCAGAGAAGCGAAGTCTGCCGGGAATTCACCCCTCCACTTT.

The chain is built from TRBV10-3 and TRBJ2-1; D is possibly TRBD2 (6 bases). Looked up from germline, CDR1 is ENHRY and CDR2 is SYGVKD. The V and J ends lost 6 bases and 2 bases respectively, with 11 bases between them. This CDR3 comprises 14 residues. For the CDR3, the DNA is TGTGCCATCAGGGCGGGGTCAGCCTACAATGAGCAGTTCTTC. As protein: CAIRAGSAYNEQFF.

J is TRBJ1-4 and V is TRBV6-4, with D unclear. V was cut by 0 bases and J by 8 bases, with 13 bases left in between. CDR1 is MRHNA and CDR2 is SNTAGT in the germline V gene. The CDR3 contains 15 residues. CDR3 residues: CASSDSGSSREKLFF. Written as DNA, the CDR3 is TGTGCCAGCAGTGACTCGGGGAGCAGTAGGGAAAAACTGTTTTTT.

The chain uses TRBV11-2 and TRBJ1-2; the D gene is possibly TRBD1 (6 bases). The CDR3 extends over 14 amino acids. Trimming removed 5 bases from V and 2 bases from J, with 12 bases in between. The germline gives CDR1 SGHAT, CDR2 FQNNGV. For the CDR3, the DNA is TGTGCCAGCAGCGGAAGGACAGTCAACTATGGCTACACCTTC. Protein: CASSGRTVNYGYTF.

The CDR3 protein is CASSWGLETQYF. The CDR3 nucleotides read TGTGCCAGTTCGTGGGGGCTCGAGACCCAGTACTTC. The chain combines TRBV11-2 with TRBJ2-5; maybe TRBD1 (6 bases). V was shortened by 9 bases and J by 5 bases, with 13 bases between the two germline ends. CDR1 and CDR2 (germline): SGHAT, FQNNGV. This CDR3 has 12 amino acids.

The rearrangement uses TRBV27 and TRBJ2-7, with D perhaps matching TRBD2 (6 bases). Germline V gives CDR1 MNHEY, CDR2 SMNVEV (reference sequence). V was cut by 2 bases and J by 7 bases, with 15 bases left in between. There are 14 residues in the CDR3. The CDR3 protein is CASSLGPGVGEQYF. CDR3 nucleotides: TGTGCCAGCAGTTTAGGTCCGGGAGTTGGTGAGCAGTACTTC.

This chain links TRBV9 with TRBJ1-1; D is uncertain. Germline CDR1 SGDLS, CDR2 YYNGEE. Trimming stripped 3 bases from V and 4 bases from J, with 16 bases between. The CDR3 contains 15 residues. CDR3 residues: CASSAMSEPATEAFF. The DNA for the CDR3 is TGTGCCAGCAGCGCCATGTCGGAGCCAGCCACTGAAGCTTTCTTT.

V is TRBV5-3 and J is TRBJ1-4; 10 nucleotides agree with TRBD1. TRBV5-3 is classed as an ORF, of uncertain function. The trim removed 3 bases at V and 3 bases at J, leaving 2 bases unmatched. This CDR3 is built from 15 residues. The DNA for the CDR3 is TGTGCCAGAAGCTCCGACAGGGGGCCTAATGAAAAACTGTTTTTT. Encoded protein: CARSSDRGPNEKLFF.

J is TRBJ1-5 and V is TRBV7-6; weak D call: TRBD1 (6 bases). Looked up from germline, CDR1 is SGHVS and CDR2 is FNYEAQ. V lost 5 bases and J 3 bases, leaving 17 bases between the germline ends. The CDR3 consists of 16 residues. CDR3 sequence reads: CASSLLQGLNNQPQHF. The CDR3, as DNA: TGTGCCAGCAGCCTACTACAGGGCCTGAACAATCAGCCCCAGCATTTT.

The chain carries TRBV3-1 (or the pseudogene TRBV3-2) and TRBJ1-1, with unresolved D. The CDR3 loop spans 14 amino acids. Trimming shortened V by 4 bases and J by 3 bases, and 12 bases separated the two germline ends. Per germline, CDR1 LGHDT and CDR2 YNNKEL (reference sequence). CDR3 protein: CASSPRVSDTEAFF. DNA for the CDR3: TGTGCCAGCAGCCCTCGTGTGTCAGACACTGAAGCTTTCTTT.